One and the same sample provided the 19 T cell receptor beta chains below, sequenced in a study of cytomegalovirus exposure and HLA in healthy donors. The PCR contained 60 Vbeta and 13 Jbeta primers. Repertoires were generated with immunoSEQ multiplex PCR, while TCRdb's copy carries only in-frame clones and drops some. This repertoire shows 140,000 or so clones, around 10% found once; its top ten account for approximately 1.8%. Material: PBMCs. These receptors were collected from a male donor in good health and CMV-seronegative.

This clone was counted between two and nine times. CDR3 in amino acids: CASSELAGGGSYEQYF. CDR3 DNA: TGTGCCAGCAGCGAACTAGCGGGAGGCGGGTCCTACGAGCAGTACTTC. The genes are TRBV11-1 and TRBJ2-7, with 12 positions matching TRBD2. The germline CDR1 and CDR2 sequences are SGHAT and FQDESV (reference sequence). This CDR3 has 16 amino acids. Trimming took 5 bases from V and 1 from J; bases not matched to a gene: 6.

The chain recombines TRBV29-1 with TRBJ2-1, with TRBD1 matching 10 bases. J lost 3 bases, V lost 6 bases, and 2 bases had no gene match. This CDR3 is built from 13 residues. Looked up from germline, CDR1 is SQVTM and CDR2 is ANQGSEA. CDR3 loop: CSVRTGGYNEQFF. CDR3 DNA sequence: TGCAGCGTAAGGACAGGGGGCTACAATGAGCAGTTCTTC.

The chain carries TRBV5-4 and TRBJ2-3; 11 nucleotides match TRBD2. This CDR3 region has 15 residues. Germline loops: CDR1 SGHNT, CDR2 YYREEE (reference sequence). Trimming removed 0 bases from V and 4 bases from J; junction bases left unmatched: 1. The CDR3 coding sequence is TGTGCCAGCAGCTTGGTTAGCGGGGGGGCAGATACGCAGTATTTT. Its translation is CASSLVSGGADTQYF.

This clone was observed a handful of times. This chain uses TRBV7-9 with TRBJ2-1; 7 bases fit TRBD1. Trimming took 4 bases from V and 0 from J; bases not matched to a gene: 9. Germline loops: CDR1 SEHNR, CDR2 FQNEAQ (reference sequence). This CDR3 contains 17 residues. CDR3 bases: TGTGCCAGCAGCTCCCTCACCGGGACAGTCTCCTACAATGAGCAGTTCTTC. Translated, it gives CASSSLTGTVSYNEQFF.

This chain joins TRBV18 and TRBJ1-1, with D maybe TRBD1 (5 bases). This CDR3 has 17 amino acids. The germline V gene has CDR1 KGHSH and CDR2 LQKENI. Trimming cost V 2 bases and J 2 bases, with 18 bases left between them. This chain's CDR3 is CASSPNRQDRGNTEAFF. The CDR3 DNA sequence: TGTGCCAGCTCACCAAATCGGCAGGATAGGGGAAACACTGAAGCTTTCTTT.

This clone has more than one count but fewer than ten. The chain links TRBV18 to TRBJ1-5; D is possibly TRBD1 (5 bases). The CDR3 runs to 13 residues. V was cut by 5 bases and J by 7 bases, with 12 bases left in between. Germline assignment: CDR1 KGHSH and CDR2 LQKENI. CDR3 sequence: CASSGDWGQPQHF. As DNA, the CDR3 is TGTGCCAGCTCAGGGGACTGGGGACAGCCCCAGCATTTT. The full variable domain, in which reference TRBV18 and TRBJ1-5 provide the parts outside the CDR3, is NAGVMQNPRHLVRRRGQEARLRCSPMKGHSHVYWYRQLPEEGLKFMVYLQKENIIDESGMPKERFSAEFPKEGPSILRIQQVVRGDSAAYFCASSGDWGQPQHFGDGTRLSIL.

The chain links TRBV6-8 to TRBJ1-3; TRBD1 matches at 8 bases. V shed 4 bases and J 0 bases; nucleotides not matched to a gene: 14. Germline V lookup: CDR1 MNHGY, CDR2 SAAAGT. CDR3 length equals 19 residues. The chain's CDR3 is CASSFPPQADRDSGNTIYF. The DNA of the CDR3 is TGTGCCAGCAGTTTCCCCCCCCAGGCGGACAGGGACTCTGGAAACACCATATATTTT.

This rearrangement joins TRBV11-2 to TRBJ2-5, with 8 bases matching TRBD1. This CDR3 comprises 15 residues. The germline V gene encodes CDR1 SGHAT and CDR2 FQNNGV. The ends lost 0 bases at V and 4 bases at J; junction bases unmatched: 4. This chain's CDR3 is CASSLDRGRRETQYF. DNA of the CDR3: TGTGCCAGCAGCTTAGACAGGGGGCGCAGAGAGACCCAGTACTTC.

V gene TRBV4-2 combines with J gene TRBJ2-1; TRBD2 matches 12 bases. With V trimmed by 0 bases and J by 8 bases, 14 bases remained unmatched. The CDR3 is 19 residues long. Germline V gives CDR1 LGHNA, CDR2 YNFKEQ. CDR3 amino acids: CASSQDVGRASGRVYEQFF. The CDR3 DNA reads TGTGCCAGCAGCCAAGACGTAGGTAGGGCTAGCGGGAGGGTCTATGAGCAGTTCTTC.

This clone has a handful of counts. DNA of the CDR3: TGTGCCAGCTCGCCCGACAGGAGGGAGACCCAGTACTTC. Translating gives CASSPDRRETQYF. V gene TRBV18 combines with J gene TRBJ2-5; possible D gene TRBD1, 6 bases. V was clipped by 6 bases and J by 5 bases, with 13 bases between them. Germline loops: CDR1 KGHSH, CDR2 LQKENI. This CDR3 is built from 13 residues.

This clone was picked up a small number of times. V usage is TRBV19 and J usage is TRBJ2-3; 8 bases match TRBD2. This CDR3 is 17 amino acids long. The germline V gene has CDR1 LNHDA and CDR2 SQIVND (reference sequence). V lost 3 bases to trimming and J lost 2 bases; unmatched junction nucleotides: 10. This CDR3 is CASSIESSGPPTDTQYF. The CDR3 nucleotides are TGTGCCAGTAGTATCGAATCTAGCGGGCCGCCCACAGATACGCAGTATTTT.

The chain combines TRBV27 with TRBJ1-2; D remains ambiguous. The CDR3 length is 13 residues. The V gene's germline CDR1 is MNHEY and CDR2 SMNVEV (reference sequence). V lost 2 bases and J lost 2, with 6 bases in between. The chain's CDR3 is CASSLQENYGYTF. CDR3 in DNA: TGTGCCAGCAGTTTACAGGAAAACTATGGCTACACCTTC.

This clone was observed a few times. The chain uses TRBV4-3 and TRBJ1-2, with TRBD1 matching over 7 bases. CDR3 size: 16 residues. Trimming removed 0 bases from V and 5 bases from J; junction bases left unmatched: 9. Germline V gene data show CDR1 as LGHNA and CDR2 as YSLEER. The CDR3 is CASSQEAAGGLYGYTF. CDR3 coding DNA: TGCGCCAGCAGCCAAGAAGCCGCAGGGGGTCTGTATGGCTACACCTTC.

The chain couples TRBV4-2 to TRBJ2-5; D is possibly TRBD2 (5 bases). The germline gives CDR1 LGHNA, CDR2 YNFKEQ. This CDR3 region has 15 residues. V was clipped by 0 bases and J by 4 bases, with 12 bases between them. The CDR3 here is CASSQELAGGETQYF. The CDR3 DNA reads TGTGCCAGCAGCCAAGAGCTAGCAGGAGGAGAGACCCAGTACTTC.

V gene TRBV29-1 combines with J gene TRBJ2-3; 7 positions agree with TRBD2. The junction had 4 bases not matched to a gene; V was cut back by 4 bases and J by 0 bases. The CDR3 consists of 14 residues. Germline CDR1 reads SQVTM; CDR2 reads ANQGSEA. CDR3 region: CSVGRGESTDTQYF. Here the CDR3 DNA reads TGCAGCGTTGGACGGGGGGAAAGCACAGATACGCAGTATTTT.

The chain links TRBV7-9 to TRBJ2-2; 11 bases map to TRBD1. Trimming cost V 5 bases and J 3 bases; bases outside gene matches: 5. Per germline, CDR1 SEHNR and CDR2 FQNEAQ (reference sequence). CDR3 length: 16 residues. CDR3 amino acids: CASSIRTGGDTGELFF. The CDR3 coding sequence is TGTGCCAGCAGCATACGGACAGGGGGCGACACCGGGGAGCTGTTTTTT.

This clone was seen a handful of times. The chain uses TRBV4-2 and TRBJ2-7; D remains ambiguous. The V and J ends lost 4 bases and 3 bases respectively, with 10 bases between them. The germline gives CDR1 LGHNA, CDR2 YNFKEQ. The CDR3 has 13 residues. The CDR3 sequence: CASSLGSFYEQYF. The CDR3 DNA follows: TGTGCCAGCAGCCTTGGCTCGTTCTACGAGCAGTACTTC.

The chain joins TRBV6-5 to TRBJ1-1; D is undetermined. V was trimmed by 2 bases and J by 1 base, leaving 14 bases between them. Germline-derived CDR1 and CDR2 are MNHEY and SVGAGI. The CDR3 is made up of 16 amino acids. CDR3: CASSYAPPGSNTEAFF. In DNA, the CDR3 is TGTGCCAGCAGTTACGCGCCTCCGGGTTCGAACACTGAAGCTTTCTTT.

The chain has TRBV19 and TRBJ1-5; D ambiguous. The CDR3 has 13 amino acids. V dropped 7 bases and J dropped 0 bases, with 7 bases sitting between them. Germline values: CDR1 LNHDA, CDR2 SQIVND (reference sequence). The CDR3 bases are TGTGCCAGTAAGTCAGGTAGCAATCAGCCCCAGCATTTT. This translates into CASKSGSNQPQHF.